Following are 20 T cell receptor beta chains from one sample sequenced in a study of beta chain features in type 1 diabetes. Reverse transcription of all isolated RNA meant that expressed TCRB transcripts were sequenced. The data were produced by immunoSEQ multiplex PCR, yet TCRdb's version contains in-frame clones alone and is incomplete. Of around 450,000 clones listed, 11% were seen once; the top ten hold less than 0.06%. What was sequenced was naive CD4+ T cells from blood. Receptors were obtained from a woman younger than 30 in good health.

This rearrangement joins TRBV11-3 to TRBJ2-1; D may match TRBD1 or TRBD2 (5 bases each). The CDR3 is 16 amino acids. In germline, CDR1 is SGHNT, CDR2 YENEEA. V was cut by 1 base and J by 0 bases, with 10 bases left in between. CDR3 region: CASSLGPGSSYNEQFF. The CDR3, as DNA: TGTGCCAGCAGCTTAGGCCCAGGGAGCTCCTACAATGAGCAGTTCTTC.

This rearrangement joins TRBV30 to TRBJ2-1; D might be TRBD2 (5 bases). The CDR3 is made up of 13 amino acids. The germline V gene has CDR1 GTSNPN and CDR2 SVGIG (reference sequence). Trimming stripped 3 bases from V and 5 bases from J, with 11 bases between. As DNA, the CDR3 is TGTGCCTGGAGCGAGCGGAGAAACAATGAGCAGTTCTTC. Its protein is CAWSERRNNEQFF.

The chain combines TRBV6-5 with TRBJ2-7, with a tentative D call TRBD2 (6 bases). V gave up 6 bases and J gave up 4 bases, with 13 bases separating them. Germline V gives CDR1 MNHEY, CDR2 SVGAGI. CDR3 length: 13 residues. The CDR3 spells CASRSGAGYEQYF. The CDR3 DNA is TGTGCCAGCAGATCCGGGGCGGGGTACGAGCAGTACTTC.

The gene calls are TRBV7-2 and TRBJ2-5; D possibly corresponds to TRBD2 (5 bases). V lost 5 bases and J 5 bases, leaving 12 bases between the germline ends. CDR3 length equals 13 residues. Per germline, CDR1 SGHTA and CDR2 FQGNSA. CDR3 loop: CASSGSGRETQYF. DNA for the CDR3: TGTGCCAGCAGCGGCAGCGGAAGGGAGACCCAGTACTTC.

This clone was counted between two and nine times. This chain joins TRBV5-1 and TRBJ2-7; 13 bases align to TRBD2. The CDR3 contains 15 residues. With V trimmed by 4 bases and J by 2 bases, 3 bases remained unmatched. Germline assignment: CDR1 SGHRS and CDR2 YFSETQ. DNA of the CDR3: TGCGCCAGCAGCGCGGGACTAGCGGGAACCTACGAGCAGTACTTC. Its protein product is CASSAGLAGTYEQYF. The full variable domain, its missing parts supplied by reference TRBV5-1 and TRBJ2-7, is KAGVTQTPRYLIKTRGQQVTLSCSPISGHRSVSWYQQTPGQGLQFLFEYFSETQRNKGNFPGRFSGRQFSNSRSEMNVSTLELGDSALYLCASSAGLAGTYEQYFGPGTRLTVT.

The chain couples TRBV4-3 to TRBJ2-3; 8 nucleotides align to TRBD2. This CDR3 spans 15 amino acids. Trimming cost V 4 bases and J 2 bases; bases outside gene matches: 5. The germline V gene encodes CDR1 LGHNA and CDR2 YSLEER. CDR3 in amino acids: CASSPGGRDTDTQYF. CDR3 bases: TGCGCCAGCAGCCCGGGGGGGAGGGACACAGATACGCAGTATTTT.

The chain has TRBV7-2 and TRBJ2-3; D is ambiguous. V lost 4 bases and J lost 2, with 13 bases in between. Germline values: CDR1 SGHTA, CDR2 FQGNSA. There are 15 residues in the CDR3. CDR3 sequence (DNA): TGTGCCAGCAGCTCGGACCCGCGGTACACAGATACGCAGTATTTT. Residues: CASSSDPRYTDTQYF.

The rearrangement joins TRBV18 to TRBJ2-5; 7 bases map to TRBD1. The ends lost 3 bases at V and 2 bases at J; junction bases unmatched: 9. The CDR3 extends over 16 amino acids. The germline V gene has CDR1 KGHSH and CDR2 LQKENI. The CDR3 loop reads CASSPQGGQAQETQYF. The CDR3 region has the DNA TGTGCCAGCTCACCTCAGGGCGGACAGGCACAAGAGACCCAGTACTTC.

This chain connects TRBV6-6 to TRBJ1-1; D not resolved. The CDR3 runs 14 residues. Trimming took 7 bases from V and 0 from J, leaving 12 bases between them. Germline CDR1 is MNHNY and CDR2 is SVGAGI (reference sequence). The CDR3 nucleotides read TGTGCCAGCATAAGGTTGCAGATGAACACTGAAGCTTTCTTT. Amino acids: CASIRLQMNTEAFF.

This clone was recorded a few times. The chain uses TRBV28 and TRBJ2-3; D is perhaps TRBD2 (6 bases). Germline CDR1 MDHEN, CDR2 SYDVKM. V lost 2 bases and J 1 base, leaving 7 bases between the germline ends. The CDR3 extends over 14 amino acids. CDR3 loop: CASSLGGGTDTQYF. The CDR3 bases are TGTGCCAGCAGTTTAGGCGGGGGCACAGATACGCAGTATTTT.

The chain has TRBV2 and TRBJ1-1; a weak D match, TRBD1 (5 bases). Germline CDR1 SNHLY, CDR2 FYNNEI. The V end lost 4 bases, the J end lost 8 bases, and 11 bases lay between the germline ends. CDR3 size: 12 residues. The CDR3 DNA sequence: TGTGCCAGCAGTGCGGAGGGGAGCGAAGCTTTCTTT. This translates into CASSAEGSEAFF.

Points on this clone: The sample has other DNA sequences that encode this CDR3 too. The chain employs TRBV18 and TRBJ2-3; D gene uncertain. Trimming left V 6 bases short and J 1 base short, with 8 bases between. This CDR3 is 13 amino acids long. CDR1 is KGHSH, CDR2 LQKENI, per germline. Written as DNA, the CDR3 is TGTGCCAGCTCCCCGACTGGCACAGATACGCAGTATTTT. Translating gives CASSPTGTDTQYF.

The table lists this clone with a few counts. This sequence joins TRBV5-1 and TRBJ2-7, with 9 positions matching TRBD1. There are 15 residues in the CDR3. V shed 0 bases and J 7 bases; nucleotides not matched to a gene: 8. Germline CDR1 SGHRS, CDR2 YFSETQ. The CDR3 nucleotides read TGCGCCAGCAGCTTGGAAGGGACAGGGCCATCAGAGCAGTACGTC. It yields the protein CASSLEGTGPSEQYV.

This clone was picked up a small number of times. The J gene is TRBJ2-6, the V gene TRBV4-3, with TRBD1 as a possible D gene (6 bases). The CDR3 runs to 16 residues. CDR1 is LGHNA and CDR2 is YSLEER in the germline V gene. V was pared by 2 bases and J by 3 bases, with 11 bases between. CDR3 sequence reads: CASSQPSGVGANVLTF. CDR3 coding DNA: TGCGCCAGCAGCCAACCTTCAGGGGTTGGGGCCAACGTCCTGACTTTC.

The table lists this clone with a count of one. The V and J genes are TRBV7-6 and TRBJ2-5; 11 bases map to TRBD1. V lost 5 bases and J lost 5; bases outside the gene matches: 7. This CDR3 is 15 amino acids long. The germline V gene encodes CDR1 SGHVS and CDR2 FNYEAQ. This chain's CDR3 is CASSRRTGGRETQYF. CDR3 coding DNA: TGTGCCAGCAGCCGTAGGACAGGGGGCAGGGAGACCCAGTACTTC.

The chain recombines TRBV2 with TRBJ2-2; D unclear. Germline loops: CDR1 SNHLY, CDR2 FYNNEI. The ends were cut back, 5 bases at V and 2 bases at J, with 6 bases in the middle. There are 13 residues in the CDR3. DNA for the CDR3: TGTGCCAGCAGTAAAGAAAACACCGGGGAGCTGTTTTTT. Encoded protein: CASSKENTGELFF.

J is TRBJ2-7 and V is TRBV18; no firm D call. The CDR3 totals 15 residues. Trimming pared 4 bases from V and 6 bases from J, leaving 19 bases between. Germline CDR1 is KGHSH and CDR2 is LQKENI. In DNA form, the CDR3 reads TGTGCCAGCTCACTACAGAAAGGCGGTCCCTCCGAGCAGTACTTC. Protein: CASSLQKGGPSEQYF.

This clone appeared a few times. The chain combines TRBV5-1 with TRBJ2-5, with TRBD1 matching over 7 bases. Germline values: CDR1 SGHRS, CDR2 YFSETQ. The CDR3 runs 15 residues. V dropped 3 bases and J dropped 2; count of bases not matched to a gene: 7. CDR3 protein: CASSSRPGQQETQYF. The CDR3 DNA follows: TGCGCCAGCAGCTCCCGACCGGGACAGCAAGAGACCCAGTACTTC.

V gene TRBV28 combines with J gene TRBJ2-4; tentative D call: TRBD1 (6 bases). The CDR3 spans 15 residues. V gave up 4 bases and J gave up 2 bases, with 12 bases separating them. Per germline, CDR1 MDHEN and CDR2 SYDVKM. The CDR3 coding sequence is TGTGCCAGCAGTTGGCCGGGGACACCCAAAAACATTCAGTACTTC. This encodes CASSWPGTPKNIQYF.

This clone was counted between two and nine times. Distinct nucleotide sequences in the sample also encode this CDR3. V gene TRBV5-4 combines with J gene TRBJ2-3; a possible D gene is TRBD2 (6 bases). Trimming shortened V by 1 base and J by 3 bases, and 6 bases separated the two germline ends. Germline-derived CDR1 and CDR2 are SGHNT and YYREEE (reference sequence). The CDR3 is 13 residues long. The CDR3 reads CASSLRGTDTQYF. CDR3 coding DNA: TGTGCCAGCAGCTTGCGGGGGACAGATACGCAGTATTTT.